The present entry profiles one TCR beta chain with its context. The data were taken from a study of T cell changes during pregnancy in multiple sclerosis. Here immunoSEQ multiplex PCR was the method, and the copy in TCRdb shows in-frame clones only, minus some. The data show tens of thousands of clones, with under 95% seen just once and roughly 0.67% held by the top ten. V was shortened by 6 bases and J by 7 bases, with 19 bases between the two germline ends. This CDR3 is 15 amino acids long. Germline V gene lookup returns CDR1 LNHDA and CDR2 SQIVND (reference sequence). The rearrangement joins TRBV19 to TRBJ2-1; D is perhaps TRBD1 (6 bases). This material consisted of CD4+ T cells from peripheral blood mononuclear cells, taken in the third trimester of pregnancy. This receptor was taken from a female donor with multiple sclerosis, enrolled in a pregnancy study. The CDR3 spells CASSILLYTGNEQFF. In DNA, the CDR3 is TGTGCCAGTAGCATCCTCCTCTACACAGGGAATGAGCAGTTCTTC.